The clone carrying this T cell receptor (beta chain) is a singleton in its sample. Antigen specificity is unknown. Losses at the gene ends were 3 bases for V and 1 base for J; bases not matched to a gene: 8. Germline loops: CDR1 MRHNA, CDR2 SNTAGT. This CDR3 is built from 18 residues. This sample is drawn from a study of cytomegalovirus exposure and HLA in healthy donors. Turning to the study itself: From donors who were HLA-typed, an early data release held 80 million to 85 million unique TCRs. General study points: Association of a missense DCLRE1C variant with TCR beta V- and J-gene trimming was reported in a later analysis. In a later analysis, an Asian-associated ancestry cluster reportedly showed fewer N-insertions than the approximately 700-donor mean. A list of roughly 180 TCR beta chains associated with cytomegalovirus was given.

The PCR used 60 Vbeta and 13 Jbeta primers. Here immunoSEQ multiplex PCR was the method, and the copy in TCRdb shows in-frame clones only, minus some. Here the sample spans about 88,000 clones, approximately 79% being singletons. What was sequenced was PBMCs. V is TRBV6-4 and J is TRBJ2-5, with 13 bases identical to TRBD2. This clonotype was obtained from a man aged 25 to 40 in good health and CMV-seronegative. CDR3 nucleotide sequence: TGTGCCAGCAGTGAAGGGACTAGCGGGGCCCTACTCCAAGAGACCCAGTACTTC. Translating it yields CASSEGTSGALLQETQYF.